This T cell receptor beta chain came from a study of T cells in Graves' hyperthyroidism and ophthalmopathy. Findings of the study overall: Within blood appeared most thyroid clonotypes that had expanded above 0.001.

This clonotype was detected ten times or more. The antigen is undetermined. CDR3 length: 16 amino acids. With V trimmed by 6 bases and J by 0 bases, 12 bases remained unmatched. From germline, CDR1 is SQVTM and CDR2 ANQGSEA. Using RNA transcripts as the source, TCR beta CDR3 regions were amplified. Initially, a first-round RT-PCR of the TCR CDR3 employed the HTBI primer set. TCRdb fed the multiplex PCR reads into MiXCR, producing one record per CDR3 protein. The data hold some 270,000 distinct CDR3 sequences, with around 26% observed a single time. The V gene is TRBV29-1, the J gene TRBJ1-2; 8 bases are a match to TRBD1. The source of this sequence is a woman aged 40 to 49 with Graves' ophthalmopathy. The sequencing input was blood. The CDR3 sequence is CSVQDRDGLTNYGYTF. CDR3 sequence (DNA): TGCAGCGTGCAGGACAGGGATGGGCTTACTAACTATGGCTACACCTTC.